These 13 T cell receptor beta chains were all obtained from the same sample, sequenced in a study of CD8+CD57+ T cells in acquired aplastic anemia. Genomic DNA acted as the template from which TCR beta VDJ combination and CDR3 sequence profiling were carried out. Each CDR3 protein gets one entry after TCRdb re-called the reads with MiXCR. The repertoire holds 160,000 or so distinct CDR3 sequences, with around 48% as singletons. An expansion of CD8+CD57+ cells by flow cytometry had been shown in patients chosen for sequencing. Sequencing used sorted CD4+, CD8+, or CD8+CD57+ T cells (not recorded which) from PBMCs. These receptor sequences come from a human donor with aplastic anemia.

This clonotype showed up many times. This chain joins TRBV20-1 and TRBJ2-3, with no clear D. Germline V CDR1 and CDR2: DFQATT, SNEGSKA (reference sequence). The CDR3 is made up of 14 amino acids. V was trimmed by 6 bases and J by 0 bases, leaving 13 bases between them. The CDR3 DNA reads as TGCAGTGCCCCCCCAGTCCTAAGCACAGATACGCAGTATTTT. Residues: CSAPPVLSTDTQYF.

This clonotype was observed once. The chain employs TRBV10-3 and TRBJ2-3; 9 bases are shared with TRBD2. The CDR3 has 17 residues. The germline CDR1 and CDR2 sequences are ENHRY and SYGVKD. With V trimmed by 3 bases and J by 0 bases, 7 bases remained unmatched. CDR3 DNA: TGTGCCATCAGTGAACTGGCTAGCGGGGTGAGCACAGATACGCAGTATTTT. Translated: CAISELASGVSTDTQYF.

The CDR3 DNA reads TGTGCCCACGACAGCTATGGCTACACCTTC. Its protein product is CAHDSYGYTF. V and J are TRBV24-1 and TRBJ1-2; D is perhaps TRBD1 (5 bases). The CDR3 is 10 amino acids. CDR1 and CDR2 from the germline V gene are KGHDR and SFDVKD. Trimming removed 12 bases at V and 4 bases at J, with 8 bases between.

The sample holds many counts of this clonotype. The chain has TRBV14 and TRBJ2-7; no definite D call. Trimming stripped 1 base from V and 9 bases from J, with 7 bases between. Looked up from germline, CDR1 is SGHDN and CDR2 is FVKESK. The CDR3 runs to 11 residues. The CDR3, as DNA: TGTGCCAGCAGCCAAGGTCCGAGGCAGTACTTC. It codes for CASSQGPRQYF.

This clonotype was seen ten or more times. The rearrangement uses TRBV5-1 and TRBJ2-6; D gene unclear. Per germline, CDR1 SGHRS and CDR2 YFSETQ. The length of the CDR3 is 15 residues. V dropped 4 bases and J dropped 4 bases, with 12 bases sitting between them. The CDR3 region has the DNA TGCGCCAGCAGCACCCAACTTGCCGGGGCCAACGTCCTGACTTTC. It codes for CASSTQLAGANVLTF.

At least ten counts were recorded for this clonotype. CDR3 in amino acids: CASSRGGRETQYF. Here the CDR3 DNA reads TGCGCCAGCAGCAGGGGGGGTCGGGAGACCCAGTACTTC. The rearrangement joins TRBV4-1 to TRBJ2-5, with a possible D match to TRBD2 (7 bases). V was shortened by 5 bases and J by 5 bases, with 12 bases between the two germline ends. This CDR3 contains 13 residues. Germline V gives CDR1 MGHRA, CDR2 YSYEKL.

This clonotype came up many times. The chain recombines TRBV7-6 with TRBJ2-3; 10 nucleotides agree with TRBD2. This CDR3 spans 20 amino acids. J was trimmed by 6 bases and V by 1 base; bases with no gene match: 19. Germline V gene data show CDR1 as SGHVS and CDR2 as FNYEAQ. This CDR3 reads CASSLGPPEAAGGLFDTQYF. The CDR3 nucleotides read TGTGCCAGCAGCTTAGGCCCTCCTGAAGCAGCGGGGGGGCTTTTCGATACGCAGTATTTT.

For the CDR3, the DNA is TGTGCCATCAGTACTAGCGGGGGGGGAAGAGAGACCCAGTACTTC. It specifies CAISTSGGGRETQYF. The chain carries TRBV10-3 and TRBJ2-5; 13 nucleotides agree with TRBD2. The CDR3 is 15 amino acids. Germline V gives CDR1 ENHRY, CDR2 SYGVKD. V was pared by 5 bases and J by 4 bases, with 4 bases of the junction left unmatched.

The chain recombines TRBV6-5 with TRBJ1-2; 8 bases line up with TRBD1. J was trimmed by 5 bases and V by 4 bases; bases with no gene match: 12. CDR1 is MNHEY and CDR2 is SVGAGI in the germline V gene. The CDR3 is 16 amino acids. The CDR3 is CASSSSLTGGGYGYTF. Here the CDR3 DNA reads TGTGCCAGCAGTTCTTCCCTTACAGGGGGAGGATATGGCTACACCTTC.

This clonotype was counted many times. The CDR3 here is CATSRDLGTGSQLFF. Here the CDR3 DNA reads TGTGCCACCAGCAGAGATCTAGGGACAGGGTCGCAGCTGTTTTTT. V gene TRBV15 combines with J gene TRBJ2-2; 9 bases map to TRBD1. CDR3 size: 15 residues. Germline V gene data show CDR1 as LNHNV and CDR2 as YYDKDF (reference sequence). With 0 bases clipped from V and 12 bases from J, the junction kept 8 bases outside the gene matches.

J is TRBJ2-1 and V is TRBV24-1; TRBD2 is a possible D gene (5 bases). The ends were cut back, 11 bases at V and 10 bases at J, with 23 bases in the middle. This CDR3 spans 14 amino acids. Germline V lookup: CDR1 KGHDR, CDR2 SFDVKD. The DNA for the CDR3 is TGTGCCAGCAGCGTAGAGGGCCTCCAGGACGAGCAGTTCTTC. It yields the protein CASSVEGLQDEQFF.

The sample holds many counts of this clonotype. The chain links TRBV5-5 to TRBJ1-2, with 8 bases lining up with TRBD1. The J segment lost 0 bases and the V segment lost 0 bases, leaving 7 bases of the junction unmatched. The CDR3 is 17 residues long. CDR1 SGHKS and CDR2 YYEKEE come from the germline V gene (reference sequence). The CDR3 here is CASSLVQGALANYGYTF. Here the CDR3 DNA reads TGTGCCAGCAGCTTGGTTCAGGGGGCATTAGCTAACTATGGCTACACCTTC.

CDR3 sequence reads: CATSDFRGHSTDTQYF. The CDR3 DNA reads as TGTGCCACCAGTGATTTCCGAGGGCACAGCACAGATACGCAGTATTTT. V and J are TRBV24-1 and TRBJ2-3; tentative D call: TRBD2 (5 bases). CDR1 KGHDR and CDR2 SFDVKD come from the germline V gene. This CDR3 has 16 residues. V was clipped by 1 base and J by 0 bases, with 10 bases between them.